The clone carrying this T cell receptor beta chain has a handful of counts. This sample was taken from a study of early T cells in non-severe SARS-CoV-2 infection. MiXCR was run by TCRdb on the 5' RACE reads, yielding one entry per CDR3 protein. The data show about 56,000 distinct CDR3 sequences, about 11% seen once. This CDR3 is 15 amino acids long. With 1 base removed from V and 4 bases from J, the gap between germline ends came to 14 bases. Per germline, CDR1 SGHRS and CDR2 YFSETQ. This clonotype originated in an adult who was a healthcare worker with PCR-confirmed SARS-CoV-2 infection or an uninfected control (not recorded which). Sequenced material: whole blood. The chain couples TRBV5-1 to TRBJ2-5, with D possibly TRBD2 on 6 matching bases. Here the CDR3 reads CASSLNSGTGETQYF. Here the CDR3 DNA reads TGCGCCAGCAGCTTGAATTCGGGGACTGGAGAGACCCAGTACTTC.